Each of the 3 T cell receptor beta chains below was sequenced from the same sample in a study of blood T cell repertoires in COVID-19. Clones were sequenced by immunoSEQ multiplex PCR, and TCRdb holds only the in-frame ones, with some missing. The repertoire has some 190,000 clones, approximately 90% of them found once; the top ten carry roughly 6.2%. The sequencing sample was made of peripheral blood. The receptors derive from a woman between 40 and 55 years old who had recovered from COVID-19.

This clone has more than one count but fewer than ten. The rearrangement links TRBV27 to TRBJ2-3, with unresolved D. V gave up 5 bases and J gave up 5 bases, with 11 bases separating them. The CDR3 consists of 13 residues. The germline V gene has CDR1 MNHEY and CDR2 SMNVEV (reference sequence). Here the CDR3 DNA reads TGTGCCAGCAGTCTGTACATCCTAGATACGCAGTATTTT. This translates into CASSLYILDTQYF.

This clone has only one observation. This chain uses TRBV5-1 with TRBJ2-3; 9 bases fit TRBD2. CDR1 SGHRS and CDR2 YFSETQ come from the germline V gene. V lost 0 bases to trimming and J lost 3 bases; unmatched junction nucleotides: 5. The CDR3 runs 16 residues. CDR3 in DNA: TGCGCCAGCAGCTTGGTTGCGGGAGGGGAGACAGATACGCAGTATTTT. This gives the protein CASSLVAGGETDTQYF.

The genes are TRBV25-1 and TRBJ1-3; D perhaps matches TRBD1 (5 bases). Trimming took off 1 base at V and 0 bases at J, with 7 bases between the two ends. The CDR3 has 15 residues. Germline-derived CDR1 and CDR2 are MGHDK and SYGVNS. The CDR3 is CASSELGDSGNTIYF. The CDR3 bases are TGTGCCAGCAGTGAATTAGGGGACTCTGGAAACACCATATATTTT.